The entry below describes one T cell receptor beta chain. This entry is derived from a study of shared clonotypes between healthy human individuals. Looking at the study overall: CD4 naive and memory got three plates each, CD8 naive two, CD8 memory one.

Measured with immunoSEQ multiplex PCR; TCRdb has only the in-frame clones, and not every one. The sample lists 550,000 to 800,000 clones; about 90% were seen once. CDR1 and CDR2 (germline): SGHAT, FQNNGV. This CDR3 has 13 residues. The J segment lost 1 base and the V segment lost 6 bases, leaving 1 base of the junction unmatched. Specimen: memory CD8+ T cells from PBMCs. Subset specified: CD45RO+ cells pooled with CCR7-negative TemRA cells. This chain links TRBV11-2 with TRBJ2-3, with 7 bases lining up with TRBD1. The clonotype originates from a man younger than 35 in good health. Some clones in this sample may be carry-over from other donors' samples. DNA for the CDR3: TGTGCCAGCAGAGGACAGGGCACAGATACGCAGTATTTT. Translating it yields CASRGQGTDTQYF.